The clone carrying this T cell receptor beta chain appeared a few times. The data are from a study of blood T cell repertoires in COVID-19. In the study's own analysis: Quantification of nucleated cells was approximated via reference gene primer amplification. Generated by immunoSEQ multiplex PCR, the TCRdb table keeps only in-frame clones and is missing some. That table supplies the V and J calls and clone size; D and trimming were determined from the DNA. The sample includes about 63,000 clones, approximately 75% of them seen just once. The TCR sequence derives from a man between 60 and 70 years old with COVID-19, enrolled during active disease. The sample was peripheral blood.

CDR3 sequence: CASSGTSIVLAETQYF. CDR3 DNA sequence: TGCGCCAGCTCCGGGACTAGCATTGTCCTAGCGGAGACCCAGTACTTC. This chain links TRBV5-1 with TRBJ2-5; TRBD2 matches at 9 bases. CDR3 length: 16 residues. Germline V gene lookup returns CDR1 SGHRS and CDR2 YFSETQ. Trimming cost V 7 bases and J 5 bases; bases outside gene matches: 15. Drawing the rest from reference TRBV5-1 and TRBJ2-5, the complete variable domain is KAGVTQTPRYLIKTRGQQVTLSCSPISGHRSVSWYQQTPGQGLQFLFEYFSETQRNKGNFPGRFSGRQFSNSRSEMNVSTLELGDSALYLCASSGTSIVLAETQYFGPGTRLLVL.